The T cell receptor beta chain described here comes from a study of shared clonotypes between healthy human individuals. This clone showed up just a few times. The trim removed 7 bases at V and 3 bases at J, leaving 5 bases unmatched. This CDR3 is built from 13 residues. CDR1 and CDR2 from the germline V gene are MDHEN and SYDVKM. Original processing methods: Because ImmunoSEQ provided only junction sequences with no quality scores, the filtering differed. The protocol was immunoSEQ multiplex PCR, while the TCRdb copy is restricted to in-frame clones and leaves out a portion. The DNA was the basis for D and trimming; V, J and clone size are from that table. The sample gives 90,000 to 130,000 clones, around 68% of which show up once; roughly 22% is in the top ten.

V is TRBV28 and J is TRBJ2-7; 8 nucleotides line up with TRBD2. The sequence was collected from a woman aged 30 to 39 in good health. The sample taken for sequencing was memory CD8+ T cells sorted from blood. Subset given: CD45RO+ cells pooled with CCR7-negative TemRA cells. The CDR3 coding sequence is TGTGCCAGCACCTTAGCGGGATTCTACGAGCAGTACTTC. It specifies CASTLAGFYEQYF. The variable domain in full, with the rest retrieved from reference TRBV28 and TRBJ2-7, is DVKVTQSSRYLVKRTGEKVFLECVQDMDHENMFWYRQDPGLGLRLIYFSYDVKMKEKGDIPEGYSVSREKKERFSLILESASTNQTSMYLCASTLAGFYEQYFGPGTRLTVT.